These T cell receptor beta chains were read from a single sample in a study of T-cell memory formation after mild COVID-19. TCRdb ran MiXCR on the 5' RACE reads and lists one entry per CDR3 protein. The sample comprises roughly 600,000 distinct CDR3 sequences, approximately 19% of which are singletons, and about 11% rests with the top ten. Sequenced material: PBMCs or a T cell subset sorted from them (not recorded which). These receptor sequences come from an adult woman who had mild COVID-19 (a few samples of this study predate the infection). Cell type and time point are not known. Both conserved end residues are part of each CDR3. Fields, in order: CDR3 protein, CDR3 DNA, clone size, D gene, J gene, V gene. The D gene is left open where the match is weak. Clone sizes are given selectively: once, few, many, or a class where the clone is expanded.

cdr3_aa: CATSDPLNRGSNEQYF
cdr3_nt: TGTGCCACCAGTGATCCGTTAAACAGGGGGAGCAACGAGCAGTACTTC
clone_size: few
d_call: TRBD1
j_call: TRBJ2-7
v_call: TRBV24-1

cdr3_aa: CASSIERADQPQHF
cdr3_nt: TGTGCCAGTAGTATAGAAAGGGCGGATCAGCCCCAGCATTTT
clone_size: -
d_call: -
j_call: TRBJ1-5
v_call: TRBV19

cdr3_aa: CASSEAAWGTTEAFF
cdr3_nt: TGTGCCAGCAGTGAAGCGGCTTGGGGTACCACTGAAGCTTTCTTT
clone_size: few
d_call: -
j_call: TRBJ1-1
v_call: TRBV6-1

cdr3_aa: CASSDRAFNTGELFF
cdr3_nt: TGTGCCAGCAGCGACAGGGCCTTCAACACCGGGGAGCTGTTTTTT
clone_size: few
d_call: TRBD1
j_call: TRBJ2-2
v_call: TRBV25-1

cdr3_aa: CASSRGQGDQPQHF
cdr3_nt: TGTGCCAGCAGTCGCGGACAGGGGGATCAGCCCCAGCATTTT
clone_size: few
d_call: TRBD1
j_call: TRBJ1-5
v_call: TRBV5-4

cdr3_aa: CASSLNPSSYEQYF
cdr3_nt: TGTGCCAGCAGCTTAAATCCATCCTCCTACGAGCAGTACTTC
clone_size: -
d_call: -
j_call: TRBJ2-7
v_call: TRBV7-3

cdr3_aa: CASSVATSGAGGTFGEQYF
cdr3_nt: TGTGCCAGCAGCGTAGCTACGTCCGGAGCGGGGGGGACTTTCGGGGAGCAGTACTTC
clone_size: -
d_call: TRBD2
j_call: TRBJ2-7
v_call: TRBV9

cdr3_aa: CATSDPGSYNEQFF
cdr3_nt: TGTGCCACCAGTGATCCAGGCTCCTACAATGAGCAGTTCTTC
clone_size: -
d_call: -
j_call: TRBJ2-1
v_call: TRBV24-1

cdr3_aa: CASSQTTVNTDTQYF
cdr3_nt: TGTGCCAGCAGCCAGACCACCGTAAACACAGATACGCAGTATTTT
clone_size: -
d_call: -
j_call: TRBJ2-3
v_call: TRBV14

cdr3_aa: CATSGWTGELFF
cdr3_nt: TGTGCCACCAGCGGGTGGACCGGGGAGCTGTTTTTT
clone_size: -
d_call: -
j_call: TRBJ2-2
v_call: TRBV15

cdr3_aa: CASSTGTGEETQYF
cdr3_nt: TGCGCCAGCAGCACGGGGACAGGGGAAGAGACCCAGTACTTC
clone_size: -
d_call: TRBD1
j_call: TRBJ2-5
v_call: TRBV5-1

cdr3_aa: CASSQVVGEQYF
cdr3_nt: TGTGCCAGCAGCCAAGTTGTGGGCGAGCAGTACTTC
clone_size: few
d_call: -
j_call: TRBJ2-7
v_call: TRBV3-1

cdr3_aa: CASSVTSGGAQGRETQYF
cdr3_nt: TGTGCCAGCAGCGTTACTAGCGGGGGGGCCCAGGGACGAGAGACCCAGTACTTC
clone_size: -
d_call: TRBD2
j_call: TRBJ2-5
v_call: TRBV7-8

cdr3_aa: CASSPGTSEKLFF
cdr3_nt: TGTGCCAGCAGCCCGGGGACTTCCGAAAAACTGTTTTTT
clone_size: few
d_call: -
j_call: TRBJ1-4
v_call: TRBV5-5

cdr3_aa: CASRSADTQYF
cdr3_nt: TGTGCCAGTAGATCGGCAGATACGCAGTATTTT
clone_size: few
d_call: -
j_call: TRBJ2-3
v_call: TRBV19

cdr3_aa: CASSQDNLGHPVNEQFF
cdr3_nt: TGCGCCAGCAGCCAAGATAATTTGGGACACCCGGTGAATGAGCAGTTCTTC
clone_size: -
d_call: -
j_call: TRBJ2-1
v_call: TRBV4-1

cdr3_aa: CASSQEFFGLNYGYTF
cdr3_nt: TGCGCCAGCAGCCAAGAATTCTTCGGACTGAACTATGGCTACACCTTC
clone_size: -
d_call: -
j_call: TRBJ1-2
v_call: TRBV4-1

cdr3_aa: CASSLFFRPHKINEQFF
cdr3_nt: TGTGCCAGCAGCTTATTCTTTAGACCGCATAAAATCAATGAGCAGTTCTTC
clone_size: -
d_call: -
j_call: TRBJ2-1
v_call: TRBV11-3

cdr3_aa: CSVKPGLASPGELFF
cdr3_nt: TGCAGCGTAAAACCGGGACTAGCCTCTCCCGGGGAGCTGTTTTTT
clone_size: -
d_call: TRBD2
j_call: TRBJ2-2
v_call: TRBV29-1

cdr3_aa: CASTRGRGNEQFF
cdr3_nt: TGTGCCAGCACCAGGGGGCGCGGGAATGAGCAGTTCTTC
clone_size: -
d_call: TRBD1
j_call: TRBJ2-1
v_call: TRBV6-5

cdr3_aa: CASKVTSGPQETQYF
cdr3_nt: TGTGCCAGCAAGGTTACGTCCGGGCCCCAGGAGACCCAGTACTTC
clone_size: -
d_call: -
j_call: TRBJ2-5
v_call: TRBV27

cdr3_aa: CASSRGGIEAFF
cdr3_nt: TGTGCCAGCAGCCGAGGAGGAATTGAAGCTTTCTTT
clone_size: -
d_call: -
j_call: TRBJ1-1
v_call: TRBV11-2